Following are 6 T cell receptor beta chains from one sample sequenced in a study of blood T cell repertoires in COVID-19. Sequencing was performed with immunoSEQ multiplex PCR; in TCRdb, only in-frame clones are kept and a portion is missing. The table shows 45,000 to 50,000 clones, with roughly nine tenths occurring only once. The sequenced material came from peripheral blood. The receptors originated from a human donor in a cohort sampled during active COVID-19.

This clone was seen ten or more times. Written as DNA, the CDR3 is TGTGCCAGTAGTATAGGTGCTCGCAGCTACGAGCAGTACTTC. Translated, it gives CASSIGARSYEQYF. The J gene is TRBJ2-7, the V gene TRBV19; unclear D gene. CDR3 size: 14 residues. Trimming pared 1 base from V and 3 bases from J, leaving 10 bases between. Germline lookup yields CDR1 LNHDA and CDR2 SQIVND (reference sequence).

The chain carries TRBV12-3 or TRBV12-4 and TRBJ2-5; the D is unclear. V dropped 5 bases and J dropped 4 bases, with 8 bases sitting between them. This CDR3 spans 12 amino acids. The CDR3 region is CASSVELETQYF. The DNA of the CDR3 is TGTGCCAGCAGTGTCGAACTAGAGACCCAGTACTTC.

CDR3 coding DNA: TGTGCCAGCAGCGTTGGGCAGGACATGGGGGAGCAGTACTTC. Its protein product is CASSVGQDMGEQYF. V usage is TRBV9 and J usage is TRBJ2-7, with TRBD1 as a possible D gene (5 bases). Germline CDR1 and CDR2: SGDLS and YYNGEE. Trimming stripped 2 bases from V and 7 bases from J, with 16 bases between. The CDR3 contains 14 residues.

The chain couples TRBV19 to TRBJ1-1, with D perhaps matching TRBD1 (5 bases). V was cut by 10 bases and J by 3 bases, with 15 bases left in between. Germline V gene lookup returns CDR1 LNHDA and CDR2 SQIVND (reference sequence). This CDR3 has 13 amino acids. CDR3 sequence (DNA): TGTGCCATAAAAGGATGGGGGGACACTGAAGCTTTCTTT. Amino acids: CAIKGWGDTEAFF. The entire variable domain, with the rest obtained from reference TRBV19 and TRBJ1-1, is as follows: DGGITQSPKYLFRKEGQNVTLSCEQNLNHDAMYWYRQDPGQGLRLIYYSQIVNDFQKGDIAEGYSVSREKKESFPLTVTSAQKNPTAFYLCAIKGWGDTEAFFGQGTRLTVV.

The chain employs TRBV2 and TRBJ2-2, with TRBD2 identical over 12 bases. V lost 8 bases, J lost 5 bases, and 6 bases stayed unmatched. The CDR3 spans 15 residues. Germline values: CDR1 SNHLY, CDR2 FYNNEI. CDR3 coding DNA: TGTGCCAGCGAGTTTGGACTAGCGGGGACCGGGGAGCTGTTTTTT. Translated, it gives CASEFGLAGTGELFF.

The chain employs TRBV5-1 and TRBJ2-7; TRBD1 aligns across 7 bases. Germline-derived CDR1 and CDR2 are SGHRS and YFSETQ. J was trimmed by 4 bases and V by 7 bases; bases with no gene match: 11. The CDR3 spans 14 residues. CDR3 region: CASQANEQGYEQYF. CDR3 bases: TGCGCCAGCCAGGCGAATGAACAGGGGTACGAGCAGTACTTC.